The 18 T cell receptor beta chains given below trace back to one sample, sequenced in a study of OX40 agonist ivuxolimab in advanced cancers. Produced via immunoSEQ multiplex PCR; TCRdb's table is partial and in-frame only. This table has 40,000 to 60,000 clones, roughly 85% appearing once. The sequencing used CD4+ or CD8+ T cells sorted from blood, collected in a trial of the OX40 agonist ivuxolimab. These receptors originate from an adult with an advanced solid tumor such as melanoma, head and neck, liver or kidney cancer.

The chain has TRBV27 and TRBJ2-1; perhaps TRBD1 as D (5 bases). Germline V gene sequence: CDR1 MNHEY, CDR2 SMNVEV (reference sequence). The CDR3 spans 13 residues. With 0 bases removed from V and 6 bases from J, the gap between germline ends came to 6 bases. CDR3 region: CASSLSGANEQFF. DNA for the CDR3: TGTGCCAGCAGTTTATCAGGGGCCAATGAGCAGTTCTTC.

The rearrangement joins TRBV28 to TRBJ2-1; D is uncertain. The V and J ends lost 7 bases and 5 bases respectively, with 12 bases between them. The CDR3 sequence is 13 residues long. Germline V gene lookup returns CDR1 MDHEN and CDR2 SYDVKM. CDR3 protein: CASTLGSHNEQFF. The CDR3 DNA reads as TGTGCCAGCACCCTGGGATCACACAATGAGCAGTTCTTC.

CDR3 in DNA: TGTGCCAGCAGCCCGCAGGGGATAGGAGCTTTCTTT. Translated: CASSPQGIGAFF. V is TRBV7-8 and J is TRBJ1-1; D might be TRBD1 (6 bases). Germline V gives CDR1 SGHVS, CDR2 FQNEAQ. Trimming cost V 5 bases and J 10 bases, with 14 bases left between them. This CDR3 comprises 12 residues.

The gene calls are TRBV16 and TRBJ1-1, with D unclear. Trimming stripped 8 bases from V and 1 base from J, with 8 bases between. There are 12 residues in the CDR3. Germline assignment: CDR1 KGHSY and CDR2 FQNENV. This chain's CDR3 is CASAPTNTEAFF. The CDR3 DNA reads TGTGCCAGCGCCCCCACGAACACTGAAGCTTTCTTT.

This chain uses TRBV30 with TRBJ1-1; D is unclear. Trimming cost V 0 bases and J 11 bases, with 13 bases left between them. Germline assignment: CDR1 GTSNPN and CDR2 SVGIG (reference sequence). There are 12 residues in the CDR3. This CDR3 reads CAWSVGREEAFF. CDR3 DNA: TGTGCCTGGAGTGTGGGGAGAGAGGAGGCTTTCTTT.

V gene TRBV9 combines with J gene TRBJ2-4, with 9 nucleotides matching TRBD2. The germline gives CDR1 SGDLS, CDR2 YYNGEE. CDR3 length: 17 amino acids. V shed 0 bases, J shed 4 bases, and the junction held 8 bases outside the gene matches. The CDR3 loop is CASSVGGSGGAKNIQYF. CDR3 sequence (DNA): TGTGCCAGCAGCGTAGGAGGTAGCGGGGGTGCTAAAAACATTCAGTACTTC.

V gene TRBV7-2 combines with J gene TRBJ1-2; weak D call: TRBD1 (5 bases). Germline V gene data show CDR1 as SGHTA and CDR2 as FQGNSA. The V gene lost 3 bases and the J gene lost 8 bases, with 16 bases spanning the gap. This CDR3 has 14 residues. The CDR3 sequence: CASSLGTLPEGYTF. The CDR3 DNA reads TGTGCCAGCAGCTTGGGGACCCTCCCGGAGGGCTACACCTTC.

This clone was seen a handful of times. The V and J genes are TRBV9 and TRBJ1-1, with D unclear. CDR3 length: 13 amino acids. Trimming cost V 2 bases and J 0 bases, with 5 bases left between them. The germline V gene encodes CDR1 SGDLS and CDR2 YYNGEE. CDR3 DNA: TGTGCCAGCAGCGTGGACTTGAACACTGAAGCTTTCTTT. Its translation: CASSVDLNTEAFF.

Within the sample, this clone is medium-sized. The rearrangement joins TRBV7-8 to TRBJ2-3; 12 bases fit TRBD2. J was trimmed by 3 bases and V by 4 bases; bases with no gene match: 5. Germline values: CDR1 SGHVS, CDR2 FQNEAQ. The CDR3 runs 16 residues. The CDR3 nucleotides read TGTGCCAGCAGCTCTAGCGGGGGGGCTCTAACAGATACGCAGTATTTT. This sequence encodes CASSSSGGALTDTQYF.

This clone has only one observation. In nucleotides, the CDR3 is TGCGCCAGCAGCCTCAAAGGGGCTAGCGGGGACACCGGGGAGCTGTTTTTT. This sequence encodes CASSLKGASGDTGELFF. V is TRBV4-1 and J is TRBJ2-2; TRBD2 agrees at 9 bases. CDR1 is MGHRA and CDR2 is YSYEKL in the germline V gene. Trimming at V came to 4 bases and at J to 3 bases, leaving 9 bases not matched to a gene. This CDR3 has 17 amino acids.

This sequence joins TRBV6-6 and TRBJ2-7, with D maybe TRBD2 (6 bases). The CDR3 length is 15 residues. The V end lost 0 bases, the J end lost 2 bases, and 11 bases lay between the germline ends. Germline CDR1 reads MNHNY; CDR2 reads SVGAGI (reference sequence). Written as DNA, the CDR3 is TGTGCCAGCAGTTACTCGCCAGGGACTCCCTACGAGCAGTACGTC. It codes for CASSYSPGTPYEQYV.

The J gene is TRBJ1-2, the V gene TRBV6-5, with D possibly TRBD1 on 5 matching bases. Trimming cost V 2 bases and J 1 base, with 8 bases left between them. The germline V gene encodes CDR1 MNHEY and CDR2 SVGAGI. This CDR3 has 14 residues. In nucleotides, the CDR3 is TGTGCCAGCAGTTACGCGGGACGTAACTATGGCTACACCTTC. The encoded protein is CASSYAGRNYGYTF.

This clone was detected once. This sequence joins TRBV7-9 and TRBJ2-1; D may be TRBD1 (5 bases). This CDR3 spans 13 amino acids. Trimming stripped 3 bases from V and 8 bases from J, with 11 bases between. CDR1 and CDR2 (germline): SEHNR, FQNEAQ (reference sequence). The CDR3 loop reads CASSLQTDDEQFF. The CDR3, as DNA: TGTGCCAGCAGCTTGCAGACAGACGATGAGCAGTTCTTC.

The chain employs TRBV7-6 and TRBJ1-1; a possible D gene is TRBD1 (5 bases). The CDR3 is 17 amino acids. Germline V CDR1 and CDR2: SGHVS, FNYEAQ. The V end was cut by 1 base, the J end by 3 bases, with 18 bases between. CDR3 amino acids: CASSLEWPWQGDTEAFF. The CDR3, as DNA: TGTGCCAGCAGCTTAGAATGGCCGTGGCAGGGAGACACTGAAGCTTTCTTT.

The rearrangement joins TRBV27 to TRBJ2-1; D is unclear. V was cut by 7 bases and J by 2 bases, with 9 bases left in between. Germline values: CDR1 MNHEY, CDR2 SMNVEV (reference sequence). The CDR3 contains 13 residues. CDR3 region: CASNKKPYNEQFF. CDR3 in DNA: TGTGCCAGCAACAAGAAACCCTACAATGAGCAGTTCTTC.

CDR3 loop: CASSNELQEGNQPQHF. CDR3 DNA sequence: TGTGCCAGCAGCAATGAGTTGCAGGAGGGCAATCAGCCCCAGCATTTT. The rearrangement links TRBV21-1 to TRBJ1-5. TRBV21-1 is deemed a pseudogene. The CDR3 runs to 16 residues.

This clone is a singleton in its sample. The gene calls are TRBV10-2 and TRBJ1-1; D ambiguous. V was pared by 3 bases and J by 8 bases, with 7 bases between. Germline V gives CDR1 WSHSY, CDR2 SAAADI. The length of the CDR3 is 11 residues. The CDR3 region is CASSEAGEAFF. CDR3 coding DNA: TGCGCCAGCAGTGAAGCAGGAGAAGCTTTCTTT.

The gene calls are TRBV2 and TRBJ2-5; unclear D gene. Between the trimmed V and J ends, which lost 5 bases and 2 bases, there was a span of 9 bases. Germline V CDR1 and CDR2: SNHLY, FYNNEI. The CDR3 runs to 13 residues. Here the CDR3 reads CASSWTEQETQYF. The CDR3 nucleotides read TGTGCCAGCAGTTGGACGGAACAAGAGACCCAGTACTTC. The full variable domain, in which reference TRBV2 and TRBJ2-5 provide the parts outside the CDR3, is EPEVTQTPSHQVTQMGQEVILRCVPISNHLYFYWYRQILGQKVEFLVSFYNNEISEKSEIFDDQFSVERPDGSNFTLKIRSTKLEDSAMYFCASSWTEQETQYFGPGTRLLVL.